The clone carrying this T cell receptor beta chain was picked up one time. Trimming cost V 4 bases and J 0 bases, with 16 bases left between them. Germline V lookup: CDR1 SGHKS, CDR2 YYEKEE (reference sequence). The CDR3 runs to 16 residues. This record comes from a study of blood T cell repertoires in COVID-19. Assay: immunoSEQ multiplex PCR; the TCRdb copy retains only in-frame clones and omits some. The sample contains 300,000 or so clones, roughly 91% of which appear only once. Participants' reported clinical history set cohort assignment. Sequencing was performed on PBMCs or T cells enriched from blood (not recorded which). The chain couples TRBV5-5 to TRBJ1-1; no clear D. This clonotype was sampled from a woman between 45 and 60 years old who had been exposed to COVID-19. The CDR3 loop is CASSTLGGIMNTEAFF. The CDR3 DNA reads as TGTGCCAGCAGCACACTGGGAGGAATAATGAACACTGAAGCTTTCTTT.